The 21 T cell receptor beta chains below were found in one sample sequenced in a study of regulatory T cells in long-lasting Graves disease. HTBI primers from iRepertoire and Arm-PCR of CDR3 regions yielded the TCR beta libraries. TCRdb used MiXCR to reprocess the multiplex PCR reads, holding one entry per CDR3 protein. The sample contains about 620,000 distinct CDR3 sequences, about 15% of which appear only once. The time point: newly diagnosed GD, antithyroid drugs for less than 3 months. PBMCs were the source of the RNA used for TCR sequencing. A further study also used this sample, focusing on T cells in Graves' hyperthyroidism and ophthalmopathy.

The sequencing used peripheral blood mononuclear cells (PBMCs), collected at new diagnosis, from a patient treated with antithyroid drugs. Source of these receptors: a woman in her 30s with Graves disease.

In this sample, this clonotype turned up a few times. CDR3 DNA: TGTGCCAGCAGTTTAGAAAGGACTAGCGGGAGGGACCTCGAGCAGTTCTTC. It codes for CASSLERTSGRDLEQFF. The V gene is TRBV12-3 or TRBV12-4, the J gene TRBJ2-1, with 15 bases aligning to TRBD2. J gave up 10 bases and V 1 base, and 8 bases lay outside the gene matches. The CDR3 consists of 17 residues.

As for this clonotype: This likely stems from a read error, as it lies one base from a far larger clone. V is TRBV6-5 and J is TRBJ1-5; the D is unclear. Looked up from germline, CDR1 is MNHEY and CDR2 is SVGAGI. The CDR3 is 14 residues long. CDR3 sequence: CASSFSLGNQLQHF. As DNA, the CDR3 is TGTGCCAGCAGTTTCTCATTAGGCAATCAGCTCCAGCATTTT.

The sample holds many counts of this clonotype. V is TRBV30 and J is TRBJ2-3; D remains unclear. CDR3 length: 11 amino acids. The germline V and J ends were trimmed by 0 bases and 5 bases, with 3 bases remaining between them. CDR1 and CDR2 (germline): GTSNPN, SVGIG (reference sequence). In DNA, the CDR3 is TGTGCCTGGAGTGTGGGAGATACGCAGTATTTT. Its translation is CAWSVGDTQYF.

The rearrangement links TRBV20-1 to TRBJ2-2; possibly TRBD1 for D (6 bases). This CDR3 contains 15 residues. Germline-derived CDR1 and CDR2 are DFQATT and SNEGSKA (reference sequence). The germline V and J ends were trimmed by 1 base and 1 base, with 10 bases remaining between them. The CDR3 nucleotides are TGCAGTGCTAGAGGCAGGGGCGGGAACACCGGGGAGCTGTTTTTT. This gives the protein CSARGRGGNTGELFF.

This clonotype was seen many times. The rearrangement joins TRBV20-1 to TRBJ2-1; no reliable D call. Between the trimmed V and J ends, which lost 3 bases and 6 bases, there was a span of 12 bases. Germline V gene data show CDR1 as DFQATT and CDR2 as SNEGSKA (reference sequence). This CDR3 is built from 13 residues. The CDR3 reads CSASSTTPNEQFF. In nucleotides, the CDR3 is TGCAGTGCTAGTTCGACCACACCCAATGAGCAGTTCTTC.

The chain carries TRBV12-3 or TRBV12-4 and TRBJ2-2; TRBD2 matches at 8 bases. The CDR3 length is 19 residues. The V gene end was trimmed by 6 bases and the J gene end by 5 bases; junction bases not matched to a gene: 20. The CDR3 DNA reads TGTGCCAGCAGGCCTTACCTACTCAGCGGGAGTAATCGGACCGGGGAGCTGTTTTTT. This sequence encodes CASRPYLLSGSNRTGELFF.

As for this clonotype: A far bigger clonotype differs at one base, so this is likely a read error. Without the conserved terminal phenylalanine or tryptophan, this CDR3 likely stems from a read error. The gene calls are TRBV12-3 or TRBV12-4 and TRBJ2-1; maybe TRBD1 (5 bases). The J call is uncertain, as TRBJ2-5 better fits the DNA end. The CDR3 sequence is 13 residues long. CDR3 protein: CASSFGQGETQYL. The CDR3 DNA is TGTGCCAGCAGTTTCGGCCAGGGAGAGACCCAGTACCTC.

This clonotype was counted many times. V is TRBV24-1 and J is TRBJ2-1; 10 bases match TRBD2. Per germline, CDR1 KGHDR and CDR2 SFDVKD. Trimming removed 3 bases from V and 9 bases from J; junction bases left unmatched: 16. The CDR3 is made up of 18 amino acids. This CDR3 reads CATSDTTTGSLAGVEQFF. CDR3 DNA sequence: TGTGCCACCAGTGATACTACTACCGGGAGTCTAGCGGGAGTTGAGCAGTTCTTC.

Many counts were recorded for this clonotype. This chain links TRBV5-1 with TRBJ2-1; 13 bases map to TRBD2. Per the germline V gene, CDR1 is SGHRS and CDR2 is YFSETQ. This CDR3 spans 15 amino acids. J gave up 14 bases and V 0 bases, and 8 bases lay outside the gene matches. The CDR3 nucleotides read TGCGCCAGCAGCTTGGACGGGACTAGCGGGACGGTGGAGTTCTTC. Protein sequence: CASSLDGTSGTVEFF.

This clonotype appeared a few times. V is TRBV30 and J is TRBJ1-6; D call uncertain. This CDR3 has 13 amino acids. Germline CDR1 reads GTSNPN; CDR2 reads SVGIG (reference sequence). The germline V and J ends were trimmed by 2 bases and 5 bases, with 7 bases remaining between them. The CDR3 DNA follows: TGTGCCTGGAGTTTCCAGAATAATTCACCCCTCCACTTT. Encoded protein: CAWSFQNNSPLHF.

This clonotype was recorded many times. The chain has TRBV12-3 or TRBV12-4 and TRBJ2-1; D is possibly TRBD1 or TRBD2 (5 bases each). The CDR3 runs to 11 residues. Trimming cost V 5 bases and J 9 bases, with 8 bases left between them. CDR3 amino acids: CASSPRGEQFF. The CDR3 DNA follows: TGTGCCAGCAGTCCGAGGGGTGAGCAGTTCTTC.

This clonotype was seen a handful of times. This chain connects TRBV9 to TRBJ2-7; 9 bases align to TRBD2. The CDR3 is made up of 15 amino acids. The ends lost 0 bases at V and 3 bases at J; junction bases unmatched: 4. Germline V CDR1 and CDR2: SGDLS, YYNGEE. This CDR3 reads CASSVGSGRGYEQYF. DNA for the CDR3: TGTGCCAGCAGCGTAGGTAGCGGGAGAGGCTACGAGCAGTACTTC. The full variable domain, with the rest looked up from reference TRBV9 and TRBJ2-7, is DSGVTQTPKHLITATGQRVTLRCSPRSGDLSVYWYQQSLDQGLQFLIQYYNGEERAKGNILERFSAQQFPDLHSELNLSSLELGDSALYFCASSVGSGRGYEQYFGPGTRLTVT.

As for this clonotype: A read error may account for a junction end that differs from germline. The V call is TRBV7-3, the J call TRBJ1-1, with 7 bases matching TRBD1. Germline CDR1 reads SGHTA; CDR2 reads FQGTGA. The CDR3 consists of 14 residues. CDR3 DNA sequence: TGTGCCAGCAGTTTGACAGGGCTGAACACTGACGCTTTCTTT. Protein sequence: CASSLTGLNTDAFF.

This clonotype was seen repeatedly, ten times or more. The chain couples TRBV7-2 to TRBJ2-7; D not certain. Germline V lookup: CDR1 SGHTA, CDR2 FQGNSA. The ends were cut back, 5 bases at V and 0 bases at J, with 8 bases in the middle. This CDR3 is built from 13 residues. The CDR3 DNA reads TGTGCCAGCAGCCCTGGAAACTCCTACGAGCAGTACTTC. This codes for CASSPGNSYEQYF.

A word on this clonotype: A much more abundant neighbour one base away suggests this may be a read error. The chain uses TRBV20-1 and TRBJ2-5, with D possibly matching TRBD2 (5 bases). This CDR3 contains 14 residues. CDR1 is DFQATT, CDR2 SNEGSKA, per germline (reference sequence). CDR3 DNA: TGCGGTCGACGACAAAGGACGGGACAAGAGACCCAGTACTTC. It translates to CGRRQRTGQETQYF.

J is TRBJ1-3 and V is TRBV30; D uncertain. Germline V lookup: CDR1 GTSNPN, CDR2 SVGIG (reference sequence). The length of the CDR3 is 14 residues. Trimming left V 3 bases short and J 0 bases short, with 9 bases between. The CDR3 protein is CAWSFGGSGNTIYF. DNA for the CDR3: TGTGCCTGGAGCTTTGGAGGCTCTGGAAACACCATATATTTT.

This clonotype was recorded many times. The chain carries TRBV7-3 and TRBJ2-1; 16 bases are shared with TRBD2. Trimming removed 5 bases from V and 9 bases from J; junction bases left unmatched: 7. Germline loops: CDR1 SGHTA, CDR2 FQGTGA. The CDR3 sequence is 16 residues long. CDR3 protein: CASSAPGLAGGGEQFF. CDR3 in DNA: TGTGCCAGCAGCGCCCCGGGACTAGCGGGAGGGGGTGAGCAGTTCTTC. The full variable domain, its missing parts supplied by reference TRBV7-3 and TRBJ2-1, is GAGVSQTPSNKVTEKGKYVELRCDPISGHTALYWYRQSLGQGPEFLIYFQGTGAADDSGLPNDRFFAVRPEGSVSTLKIQRTERGDSAVYLCASSAPGLAGGGEQFFGPGTRLTVL.

The DNA for the CDR3 is TGCAGTGCCCGCATCCCCGGACGGGAGGGGGTGAATGAGCAGTTCTTC. It codes for CSARIPGREGVNEQFF. The V gene is TRBV20-1, the J gene TRBJ2-1; 8 positions match TRBD2. The CDR3 length is 16 residues. The germline V gene has CDR1 DFQATT and CDR2 SNEGSKA (reference sequence). J lost 7 bases, V lost 6 bases, and 17 bases had no gene match.

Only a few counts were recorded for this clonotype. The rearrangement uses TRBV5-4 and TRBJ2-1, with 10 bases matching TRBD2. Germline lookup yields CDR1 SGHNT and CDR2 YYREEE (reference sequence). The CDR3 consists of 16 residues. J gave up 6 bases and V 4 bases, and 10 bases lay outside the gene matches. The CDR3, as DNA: TGTGCCAGCAGCCCTCACCCTAGCGGGAGCTCCAATGAGCAGTTCTTC. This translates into CASSPHPSGSSNEQFF.

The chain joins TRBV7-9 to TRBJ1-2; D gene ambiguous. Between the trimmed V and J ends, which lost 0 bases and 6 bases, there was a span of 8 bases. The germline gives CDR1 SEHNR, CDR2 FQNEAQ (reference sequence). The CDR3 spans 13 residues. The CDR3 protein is CASSLAMGDGYTF. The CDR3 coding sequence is TGTGCCAGCAGCTTAGCGATGGGAGATGGCTACACCTTC.

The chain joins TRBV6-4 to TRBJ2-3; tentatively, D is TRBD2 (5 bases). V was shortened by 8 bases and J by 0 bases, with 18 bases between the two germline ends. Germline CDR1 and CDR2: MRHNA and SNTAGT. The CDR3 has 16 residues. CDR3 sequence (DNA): TGTGCCAGCTCACCCTTAAGCGGTACGAGCACAGATACGCAGTATTTT. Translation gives CASSPLSGTSTDTQYF.